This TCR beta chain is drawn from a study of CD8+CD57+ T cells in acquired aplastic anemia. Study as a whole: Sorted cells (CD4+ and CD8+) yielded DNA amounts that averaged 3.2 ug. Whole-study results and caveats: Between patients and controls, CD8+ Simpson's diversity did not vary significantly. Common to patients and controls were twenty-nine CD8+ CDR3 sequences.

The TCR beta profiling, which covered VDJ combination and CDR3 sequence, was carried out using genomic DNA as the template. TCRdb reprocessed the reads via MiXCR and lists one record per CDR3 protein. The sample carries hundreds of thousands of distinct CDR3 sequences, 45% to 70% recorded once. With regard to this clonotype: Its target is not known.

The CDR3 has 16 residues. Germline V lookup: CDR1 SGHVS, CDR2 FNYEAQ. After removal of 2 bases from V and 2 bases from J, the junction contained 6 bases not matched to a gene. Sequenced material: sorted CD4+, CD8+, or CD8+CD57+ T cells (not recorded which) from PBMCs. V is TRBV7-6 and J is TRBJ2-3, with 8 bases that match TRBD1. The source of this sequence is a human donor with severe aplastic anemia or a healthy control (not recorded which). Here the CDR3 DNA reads TGTGCCAGCAGCTTACGGGGCAGGGGGCACACAGATACGCAGTATTTT. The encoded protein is CASSLRGRGHTDTQYF.